This paragraph reports one T cell receptor beta chain. What it recognizes is unknown. Germline trimming cut 8 bases from V and 1 base from J; bases unmatched to any gene: 5. The CDR3 runs to 15 residues. Germline V lookup: CDR1 LNHDA, CDR2 SQIVND (reference sequence). The source of the sample is a study of cytomegalovirus exposure and HLA in healthy donors. Study in general: In a previous analysis, more than 90 million unique TCR beta sequences were found from 150 million to 200 million T cells. Study-wide points: Reportedly, fewer N-insertions than the roughly 600-donor mean appeared in an Asian-associated ancestry cluster in a later analysis. A prior analysis recorded that most TCR beta V segments were productive about 87% or about 30% of the time. Sequencing likely produced, as an artifact, a cluster of highly shared sequence variants.

PCR amplification relied on 60 Vbeta primers (plus 13 Jbeta primers). Assay used: immunoSEQ multiplex PCR; TCRdb lists only in-frame clones, some missing. The profile shows approximately 210,000 clones, roughly 77% of them singletons. The chain combines TRBV19 with TRBJ2-5; 12 nucleotides align to TRBD1. The source is a woman between 45 and 60 years old in good health and CMV-seronegative. Sequencing was carried out using PBMCs. The CDR3 protein is CASGGTGGFQETQYF. CDR3 sequence (DNA): TGTGCCAGTGGGGGGACAGGGGGCTTCCAAGAGACCCAGTACTTC.